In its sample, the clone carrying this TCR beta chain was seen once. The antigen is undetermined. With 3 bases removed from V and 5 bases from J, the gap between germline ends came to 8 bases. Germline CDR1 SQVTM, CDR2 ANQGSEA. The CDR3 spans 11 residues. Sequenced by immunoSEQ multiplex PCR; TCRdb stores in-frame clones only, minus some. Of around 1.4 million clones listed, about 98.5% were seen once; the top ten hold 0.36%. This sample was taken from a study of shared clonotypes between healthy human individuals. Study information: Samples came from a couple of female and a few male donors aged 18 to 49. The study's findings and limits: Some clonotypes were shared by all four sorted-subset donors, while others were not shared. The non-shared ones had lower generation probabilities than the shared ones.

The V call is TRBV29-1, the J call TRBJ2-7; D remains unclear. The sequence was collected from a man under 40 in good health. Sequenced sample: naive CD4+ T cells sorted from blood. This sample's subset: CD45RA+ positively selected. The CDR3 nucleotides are TGCAGCGTTGAGTCTGCAAACGAGCAGTACTTC. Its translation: CSVESANEQYF.